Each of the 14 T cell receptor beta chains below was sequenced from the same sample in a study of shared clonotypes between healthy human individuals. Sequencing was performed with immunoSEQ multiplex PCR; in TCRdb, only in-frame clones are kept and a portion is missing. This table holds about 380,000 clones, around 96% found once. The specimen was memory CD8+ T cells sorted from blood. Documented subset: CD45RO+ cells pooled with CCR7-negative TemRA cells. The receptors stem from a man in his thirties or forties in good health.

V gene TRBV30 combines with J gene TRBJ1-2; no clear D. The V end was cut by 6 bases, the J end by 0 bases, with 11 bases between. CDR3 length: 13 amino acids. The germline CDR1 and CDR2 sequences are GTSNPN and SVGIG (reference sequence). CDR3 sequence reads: CACPNGANYGYTF. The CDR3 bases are TGTGCCTGCCCTAACGGCGCTAACTATGGCTACACCTTC.

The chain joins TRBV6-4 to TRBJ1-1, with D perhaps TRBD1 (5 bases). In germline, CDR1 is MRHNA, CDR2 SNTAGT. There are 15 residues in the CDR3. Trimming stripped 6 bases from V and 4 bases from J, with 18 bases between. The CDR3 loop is CASRAGTAMGTEAFF. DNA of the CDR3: TGTGCCAGCAGGGCTGGGACCGCCATGGGCACTGAAGCTTTCTTT.

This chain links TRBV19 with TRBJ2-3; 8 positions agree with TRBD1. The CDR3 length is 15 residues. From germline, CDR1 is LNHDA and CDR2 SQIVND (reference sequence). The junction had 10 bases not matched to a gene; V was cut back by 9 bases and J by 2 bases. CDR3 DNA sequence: TGTGCCAGGATGGTTTGGACAGGGAACACAGATACGCAGTATTTT. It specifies CARMVWTGNTDTQYF.

The CDR3 sequence: CASSSSTSGVYEQYF. The CDR3 DNA follows: TGTGCCAGCAGCTCGTCGACTAGCGGGGTATACGAGCAGTACTTC. This sequence joins TRBV9 and TRBJ2-7; 11 bases are shared with TRBD2. The trim removed 4 bases at V and 4 bases at J, leaving 7 bases unmatched. This CDR3 region has 15 residues. CDR1 is SGDLS and CDR2 is YYNGEE in the germline V gene. Drawing the rest from reference TRBV9 and TRBJ2-7, the complete variable domain is DSGVTQTPKHLITATGQRVTLRCSPRSGDLSVYWYQQSLDQGLQFLIQYYNGEERAKGNILERFSAQQFPDLHSELNLSSLELGDSALYFCASSSSTSGVYEQYFGPGTRLTVT.

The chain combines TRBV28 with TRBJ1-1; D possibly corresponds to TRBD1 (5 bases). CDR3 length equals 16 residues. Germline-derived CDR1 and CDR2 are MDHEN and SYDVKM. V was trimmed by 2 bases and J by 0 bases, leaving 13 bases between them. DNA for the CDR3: TGTGCCAGCAGTTTAGTGGCTGTGGGGGTGAACACTGAAGCTTTCTTT. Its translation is CASSLVAVGVNTEAFF.

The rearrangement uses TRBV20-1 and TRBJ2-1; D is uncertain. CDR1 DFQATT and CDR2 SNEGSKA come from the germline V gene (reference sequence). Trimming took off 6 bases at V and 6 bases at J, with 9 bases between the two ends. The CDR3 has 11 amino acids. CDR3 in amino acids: CSAAWGNEQFF. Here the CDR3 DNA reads TGCAGTGCGGCGTGGGGCAATGAGCAGTTCTTC.

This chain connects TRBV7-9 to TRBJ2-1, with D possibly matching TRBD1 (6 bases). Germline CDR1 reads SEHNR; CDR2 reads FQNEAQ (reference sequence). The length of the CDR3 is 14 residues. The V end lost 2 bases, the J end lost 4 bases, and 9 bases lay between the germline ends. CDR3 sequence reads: CASSLLDSYNEQFF. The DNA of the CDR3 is TGTGCCAGCAGCTTATTGGACAGTTACAATGAGCAGTTCTTC.

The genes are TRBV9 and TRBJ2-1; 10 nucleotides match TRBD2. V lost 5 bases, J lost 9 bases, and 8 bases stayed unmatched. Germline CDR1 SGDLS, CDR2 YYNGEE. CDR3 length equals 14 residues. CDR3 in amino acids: CASSPSGRGSEQFF. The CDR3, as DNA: TGTGCCAGCAGTCCCAGCGGGAGGGGGTCTGAGCAGTTCTTC.

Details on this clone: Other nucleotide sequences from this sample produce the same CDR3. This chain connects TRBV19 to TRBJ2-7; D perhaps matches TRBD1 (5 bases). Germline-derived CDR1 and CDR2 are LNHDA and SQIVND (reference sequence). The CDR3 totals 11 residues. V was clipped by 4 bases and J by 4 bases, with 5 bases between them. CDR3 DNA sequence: TGTGCCAGTAGTACAGGGTACGAGCAGTACTTC. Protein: CASSTGYEQYF.

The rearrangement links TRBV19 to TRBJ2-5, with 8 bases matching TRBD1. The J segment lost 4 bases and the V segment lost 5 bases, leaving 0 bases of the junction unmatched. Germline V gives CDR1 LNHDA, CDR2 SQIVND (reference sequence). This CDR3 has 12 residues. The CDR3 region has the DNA TGTGCCAGTAGTGACAGGGGAGAGACCCAGTACTTC. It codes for CASSDRGETQYF. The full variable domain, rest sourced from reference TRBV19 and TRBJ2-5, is DGGITQSPKYLFRKEGQNVTLSCEQNLNHDAMYWYRQDPGQGLRLIYYSQIVNDFQKGDIAEGYSVSREKKESFPLTVTSAQKNPTAFYLCASSDRGETQYFGPGTRLLVL.

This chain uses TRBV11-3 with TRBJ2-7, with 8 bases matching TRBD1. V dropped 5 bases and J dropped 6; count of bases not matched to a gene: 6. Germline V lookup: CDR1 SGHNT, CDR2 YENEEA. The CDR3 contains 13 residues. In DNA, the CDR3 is TGTGCCAGCAGCCTAGGACAGGGTTTCGAGCAGTACTTC. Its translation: CASSLGQGFEQYF.

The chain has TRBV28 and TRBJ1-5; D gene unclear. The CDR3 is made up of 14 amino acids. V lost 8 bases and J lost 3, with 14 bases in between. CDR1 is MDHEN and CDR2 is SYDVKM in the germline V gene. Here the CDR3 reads CASLKEAPNQPQHF. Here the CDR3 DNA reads TGTGCCAGCCTTAAGGAGGCACCCAATCAGCCCCAGCATTTT.

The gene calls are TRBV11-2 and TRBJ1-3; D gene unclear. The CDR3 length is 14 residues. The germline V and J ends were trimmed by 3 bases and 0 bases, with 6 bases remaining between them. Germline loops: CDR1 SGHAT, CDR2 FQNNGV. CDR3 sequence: CASSFLNSGNTIYF. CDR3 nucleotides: TGTGCCAGCAGCTTCCTCAACTCTGGAAACACCATATATTTT.

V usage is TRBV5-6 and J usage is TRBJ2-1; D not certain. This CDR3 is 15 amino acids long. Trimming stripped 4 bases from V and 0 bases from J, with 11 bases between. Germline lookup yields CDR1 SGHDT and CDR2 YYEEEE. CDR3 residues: CASSHRGYSYNEQFF. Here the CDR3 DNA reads TGTGCCAGCAGCCATCGTGGGTACTCCTACAATGAGCAGTTCTTC.